The 11 T cell receptor beta chains given below trace back to one sample, sequenced in a study of T cells in Graves' hyperthyroidism and ophthalmopathy. Amplification of TCR beta CDR3 regions was performed using RNA transcripts as template. The HTBI primer set drove a first-round RT-PCR of the TCR CDR3. TCRdb reprocessed the multiplex PCR reads with MiXCR, giving one entry per CDR3 protein. Among 660,000 or so distinct CDR3 sequences, about a fifth were seen once, and the ten largest hold 34%. Sequencing was done on a sample of blood. The source of these receptors is a man aged 30 to 39 with Graves' ophthalmopathy.

This clonotype was seen a handful of times. This chain connects TRBV5-1 to TRBJ2-3, with 11 positions matching TRBD2. Germline V gene sequence: CDR1 SGHRS, CDR2 YFSETQ. The length of the CDR3 is 18 residues. After removal of 0 bases from V and 4 bases from J, the junction contained 10 bases not matched to a gene. The DNA for the CDR3 is TGCGCCAGCAGCTTGGTTCCAACTAGCGGGAGTTCGGCAGATACGCAGTATTTT. This codes for CASSLVPTSGSSADTQYF.

This clonotype was recorded many times. In DNA form, the CDR3 reads TGTGCCAGCAGTTTACCACTAGCGGGACGAGTAGATACGCAGTATTTT. It specifies CASSLPLAGRVDTQYF. The V and J genes are TRBV28 and TRBJ2-3, with 10 positions matching TRBD2. Trimming cost V 2 bases and J 5 bases; bases outside gene matches: 7. Germline CDR1 reads MDHEN; CDR2 reads SYDVKM. This CDR3 comprises 16 residues.

This clonotype was seen only a few times. CDR3 protein: CATSRVAGPDTQYF. The CDR3 DNA reads as TGTGCCACCAGCAGAGTTGCGGGACCAGATACGCAGTATTTT. The chain is built from TRBV15 and TRBJ2-3, with D possibly TRBD2 on 6 matching bases. Deletions cut 1 base from V and 4 bases from J, with 9 bases between. This CDR3 has 14 residues. Germline CDR1 reads LNHNV; CDR2 reads YYDKDF (reference sequence).

This clonotype has just a few counts. The chain has TRBV13 and TRBJ2-1, with 14 bases that match TRBD2. This CDR3 is built from 19 residues. J was trimmed by 2 bases and V by 7 bases; bases with no gene match: 13. The V gene's germline CDR1 is PRHDT and CDR2 FYEKMQ (reference sequence). This CDR3 reads CASTGGLAGEINTYNEQFF. The CDR3 DNA follows: TGTGCCAGCACTGGGGGACTAGCGGGAGAAATTAACACCTACAATGAGCAGTTCTTC.

The chain recombines TRBV6-1 with TRBJ2-3, with D possibly TRBD2 on 7 matching bases. The CDR3 covers 15 residues. Germline lookup yields CDR1 MNHNS and CDR2 SASEGT. V gave up 10 bases and J gave up 3 bases, with 20 bases separating them. In DNA, the CDR3 is TGTGCCACCTCGAGGGGGAGGGCTATAACAGATACGCAGTATTTT. Translating gives CATSRGRAITDTQYF.

The chain uses TRBV18 and TRBJ2-2, with TRBD2 as a possible D gene (6 bases). The CDR3 has 14 amino acids. V was cut by 4 bases and J by 4 bases, with 10 bases left in between. Germline CDR1 KGHSH, CDR2 LQKENI. The CDR3 DNA is TGTGCCAGCTCACGGCCGGGAGCCACCGGGGAGCTGTTTTTT. It is translated as CASSRPGATGELFF.

This clonotype came up a few times. This CDR3 reads CASSMDGLAGGTDTQYF. CDR3 coding DNA: TGTGCCAGTAGTATGGACGGACTAGCGGGAGGGACAGATACGCAGTATTTT. The V and J genes are TRBV19 and TRBJ2-3, with TRBD2 matching over 15 bases. CDR1 is LNHDA, CDR2 SQIVND, per germline (reference sequence). This CDR3 comprises 17 residues. V trimming: 3 bases; J trimming: 3 bases; junction bases outside the gene matches: 4.

This clonotype has just one count. The junction differs from germline at one of its ends, possibly a read error. The chain joins TRBV4-3 to TRBJ2-3; tentatively, D is TRBD1 or TRBD2 (5 bases each). The CDR3 sequence is 15 residues long. CDR1 is LGHNA and CDR2 is YSLEER in the germline V gene. CDR3 sequence: CASSQGPGRTDTQCF. In DNA, the CDR3 is TGCGCCAGCAGCCAAGGTCCGGGGCGCACAGATACGCAGTGTTTT.

This clonotype was counted only a few times. This chain connects TRBV29-1 to TRBJ1-6, with TRBD1 matching over 9 bases. CDR1 SQVTM and CDR2 ANQGSEA come from the germline V gene. With V trimmed by 8 bases and J by 6 bases, 11 bases remained unmatched. The CDR3 length is 15 residues. The CDR3 nucleotides read TGCAGCATCCATCAGCGGGGACAGGGTAATTCACCCCTCCACTTT. It translates to CSIHQRGQGNSPLHF.

V usage is TRBV10-3 and J usage is TRBJ1-4, with TRBD1 as a possible D gene (5 bases). The V gene's germline CDR1 is ENHRY and CDR2 SYGVKD. V was pared by 0 bases and J by 5 bases, with 13 bases between. This CDR3 has 16 amino acids. The CDR3 region has the DNA TGTGCCATCAGTGAGTCTTCACCAAGACAGAATGAAAAACTGTTTTTT. This sequence encodes CAISESSPRQNEKLFF.

The chain has TRBV5-4 and TRBJ2-3; 8 bases line up with TRBD2. The CDR3 totals 15 residues. Germline trimming cut 1 base from V and 3 bases from J; bases unmatched to any gene: 4. Germline loops: CDR1 SGHNT, CDR2 YYREEE (reference sequence). CDR3 sequence: CASSLTSGDTDTQYF. The CDR3 bases are TGTGCCAGCAGCTTGACTAGCGGAGATACAGATACGCAGTATTTT.